These T cell receptor beta chains were read from a single sample in a study of shared clonotypes between healthy human individuals. Sequenced by immunoSEQ multiplex PCR; TCRdb stores in-frame clones only, minus some. The sample yields around 2,000,000 clones, roughly 96% seen once. Input material: naive CD4+ T cells sorted from blood. The receptors originated from a man between 18 and 29 years old in good health. The CDR3 runs from the conserved cysteine through the conserved F or W. Each record gives: clone size, V gene, J gene, D gene, CDR3 DNA, CDR3 protein. A D gene is named only where the DNA matches it firmly. The size field is filled for only some rows; it gives once, few, many or a size class.

size: NA
V: TRBV5-1
J: TRBJ2-2
D: NA
DNA: TGCGCCAGCAGCTTGGTACCTCAGAACACCAACACCGGGGAGCTGTTTTTT
CDR3: CASSLVPQNTNTGELFF

size: NA
V: TRBV10-3
J: TRBJ1-6
D: NA
DNA: TGTGCCATCAGTGGGGGGCAGGATTCACCCCTCCACTTT
CDR3: CAISGGQDSPLHF

size: NA
V: TRBV7-2
J: TRBJ2-7
D: TRBD2
DNA: TGTGCCAGCACCGAAGCGGGAGGGCCCTACGAGCAGTACTTC
CDR3: CASTEAGGPYEQYF

size: NA
V: TRBV18
J: TRBJ1-3
D: NA
DNA: TGTGCCAGCTCACCAGTACCCCCTTCTGGAAACACCATATATTTT
CDR3: CASSPVPPSGNTIYF

size: NA
V: TRBV18
J: TRBJ1-1
D: TRBD1
DNA: TGTGCCAGCTCATTTTCCGGGACAGTGAACACTGAAGCTTTCTTT
CDR3: CASSFSGTVNTEAFF

size: NA
V: TRBV4-3
J: TRBJ2-7
D: TRBD2
DNA: TGCGCCAGCAGCCAAGTACTAGCGGGAGAAGGCGAGCAGTACTTC
CDR3: CASSQVLAGEGEQYF

size: NA
V: TRBV7-9
J: TRBJ2-1
D: TRBD1
DNA: TGTGCCATTAGGGACAGTTACAATGAGCAGTTCTTC
CDR3: CAIRDSYNEQFF

size: once
V: TRBV18
J: TRBJ2-2
D: NA
DNA: TGTGCCAGCTCGCCAGGGGTTACGAACACCGGGGAGCTGTTTTTT
CDR3: CASSPGVTNTGELFF

size: NA
V: TRBV7-6
J: TRBJ2-1
D: TRBD2
DNA: TGTGCCAGCAGCTTAGGAGGACTAGCAGCGGAACTAGACAATGAGCAGTTCTTC
CDR3: CASSLGGLAAELDNEQFF

size: NA
V: TRBV7-2
J: TRBJ1-6
D: TRBD1
DNA: TGTGCCAGCAGATCGCGGGGACAGCCGAATTCACCCCTCCACTTT
CDR3: CASRSRGQPNSPLHF

size: NA
V: TRBV11-1
J: TRBJ2-5
D: NA
DNA: TGTGCCAGCAGCCTCGGGACCATCCAAGAGACCCAGTACTTC
CDR3: CASSLGTIQETQYF

size: NA
V: TRBV7-2
J: TRBJ1-1
D: NA
DNA: TGTGCCAGCAGCCTGGGACACATTCCCACTGAAGCTTTCTTT
CDR3: CASSLGHIPTEAFF

size: NA
V: TRBV6-5
J: TRBJ2-3
D: TRBD2
DNA: TGTGCCAGCAGTTACTCTAGCGGGAGCGGCACAGATACGCAGTATTTT
CDR3: CASSYSSGSGTDTQYF

size: once
V: TRBV10-3
J: TRBJ1-1
D: TRBD1
DNA: TGTGCCATCAGGAAGGGACAGGGCCCCGTCACTGAAGCTTTCTTT
CDR3: CAIRKGQGPVTEAFF

size: NA
V: TRBV4-1
J: TRBJ2-1
D: NA
DNA: TGCGCCAGCAGCCAAGATTTTGCGGGCAGACCGGCCGAGCAGTTCTTC
CDR3: CASSQDFAGRPAEQFF

size: NA
V: TRBV19
J: TRBJ2-5
D: TRBD2
DNA: TGTGCCAGTAGTAAACTAGCGGGGGCAGATGCGGAGACCCAGTACTTC
CDR3: CASSKLAGADAETQYF

size: NA
V: TRBV7-9
J: TRBJ2-7
D: NA
DNA: TGTGCCAGCAGCATCTCCGGGTCGGCCCCCGAGCAGTACTTC
CDR3: CASSISGSAPEQYF

size: NA
V: TRBV7-2
J: TRBJ2-5
D: NA
DNA: TGTGCCAGCAGCTGGGGGCAAACGGGGACCCAGTACTTC
CDR3: CASSWGQTGTQYF

size: NA
V: TRBV7-2
J: TRBJ2-2
D: NA
DNA: TGTGCCAGCAGCCCGACGGGCGGGATGGGCACCGGGGAGCTGTTTTTT
CDR3: CASSPTGGMGTGELFF

size: NA
V: TRBV29-1
J: TRBJ2-1
D: NA
DNA: TGCAGCGAGCGGACCACAGGCAATGAGCAGTTCTTC
CDR3: CSERTTGNEQFF

size: NA
V: TRBV25-1
J: TRBJ2-1
D: NA
DNA: TGTGCCAGCAGTGAATACCCCAATGAGCAGTTCTTC
CDR3: CASSEYPNEQFF

size: NA
V: TRBV6-5
J: TRBJ1-1
D: NA
DNA: TGTGCCAGCAGTCTCACGACAGGGAACACTGAAGCTTTCTTT
CDR3: CASSLTTGNTEAFF

size: NA
V: TRBV7-2
J: TRBJ2-6
D: NA
DNA: TGTGCCAGCACCCCAAGACGTACCATCACTGGGGCCAACGTCCTGACTTTC
CDR3: CASTPRRTITGANVLTF

size: NA
V: TRBV5-4
J: TRBJ1-6
D: NA
DNA: TGTGCCAGCAGCTTGGACCTCGGGGGCTCCTATAATTCACCCCTCCACTTT
CDR3: CASSLDLGGSYNSPLHF

size: NA
V: TRBV4-1
J: TRBJ2-7
D: NA
DNA: TGCGCCAGCAGCCTGGAGGGCGTCTACGAGCAGTACTTC
CDR3: CASSLEGVYEQYF

size: once
V: TRBV27
J: TRBJ2-3
D: TRBD2
DNA: TGTGCCAGCAGTTTTAAGTACAGCCCCGGGACTAGCGGGGTGTCTAGCACAGATACGCAGTATTTT
CDR3: CASSFKYSPGTSGVSSTDTQYF

size: NA
V: TRBV7-3
J: TRBJ2-1
D: NA
DNA: TGTGCCAGCAGCTTAACCGGCGATGAGCAGTTCTTC
CDR3: CASSLTGDEQFF

size: NA
V: TRBV5-4
J: TRBJ2-2
D: TRBD2
DNA: TGTGCCAGCAGTCTAGCGGGGGGTACCGGGGAGCTGTTTTTT
CDR3: CASSLAGGTGELFF

size: NA
V: TRBV27
J: TRBJ1-1
D: NA
DNA: TGTGCCAGCAGTTGGAAGGGCCGGCCTGAAGCTTTCTTT
CDR3: CASSWKGRPEAFF

size: NA
V: TRBV4-1
J: TRBJ2-3
D: TRBD2
DNA: TGCGCCAGCAGCCAAGAATCGAGCGGGAAGACAGATACGCAGTATTTT
CDR3: CASSQESSGKTDTQYF

size: NA
V: TRBV2
J: TRBJ1-2
D: NA
DNA: TGTGCCATTTCCCCGGAACAGCTCTATGGCTACACCTTC
CDR3: CAISPEQLYGYTF

size: NA
V: TRBV5-1
J: TRBJ2-5
D: TRBD1
DNA: TGCGCCAGCAGCTTGAGGGGGCCGGGGGAGACCCAGTACTTC
CDR3: CASSLRGPGETQYF

size: once
V: TRBV11-2
J: TRBJ1-3
D: NA
DNA: TGTGCCAGCAGCACCCTCACAGGCAGCTCTGGAAACACCATATATTTT
CDR3: CASSTLTGSSGNTIYF

size: once
V: TRBV7-2
J: TRBJ2-3
D: NA
DNA: TGTGCCAGCAGCTTAGTAGGAGTCCCTGATACGCAGTATTTT
CDR3: CASSLVGVPDTQYF

size: NA
V: TRBV28
J: TRBJ2-7
D: NA
DNA: TGTGCCAGCAGTTTATTGGGAGGGGGGCAGTACTTC
CDR3: CASSLLGGGQYF

size: NA
V: TRBV28
J: TRBJ1-1
D: TRBD1
DNA: TGTGCCAGCGGCCTCCCGGGACAGGTGAACACTGAAGCTTTCTTT
CDR3: CASGLPGQVNTEAFF

size: NA
V: TRBV6-1
J: TRBJ2-2
D: TRBD2
DNA: TGTGCCAGCAGTGGTAGTAGCGGGAGAATCACCGGGGAGCTGTTTTTT
CDR3: CASSGSSGRITGELFF

size: NA
V: TRBV19
J: TRBJ1-2
D: NA
DNA: TGTGCCAGTAGTATTGAGGGGTCGATCTATGGCTACACCTTC
CDR3: CASSIEGSIYGYTF

size: once
V: TRBV11-2
J: TRBJ2-3
D: TRBD2
DNA: TGTGCCAGCAGCCTAAACGGGAGGGACACAGATACGCAGTATTTT
CDR3: CASSLNGRDTDTQYF

size: NA
V: TRBV5-4
J: TRBJ1-5
D: TRBD1
DNA: TGTGCCAGCAGCTTCGGGACAGGGGTGCAGCCCCAGCATTTT
CDR3: CASSFGTGVQPQHF